A selection of T cell receptor beta chains follows, all from one sample in a study of shared clonotypes between healthy human individuals. The protocol was immunoSEQ multiplex PCR, while the TCRdb copy is restricted to in-frame clones and leaves out a portion. The data hold millions of clones, with roughly 94% observed a single time. The source material was naive CD4+ T cells sorted from blood. The receptors derive from a man between 18 and 35 years old in good health. Each CDR3 is given with its conserved first and last residue. D genes are given only for firm matches. The size field is filled for only some rows; it gives once, few, many or a size class.

d_call clone_size j_call v_call cdr3_aa cdr3_nt
TRBD1 - TRBJ1-4 TRBV30 CAWGTDEKLFF TGTGCCTGGGGGACAGATGAAAAACTGTTTTTT
- - TRBJ2-7 TRBV18 CASSPGQYEQYF TGTGCCAGCTCACCTGGACAGTACGAGCAGTACTTC
- - TRBJ1-5 TRBV6-1 CASSHSNQPQHF TGTGCCAGCAGCCATAGCAATCAGCCCCAGCATTTT
- - TRBJ1-1 TRBV29-1 CSVDPTSGFSSTEAFF TGCAGCGTTGACCCCACTTCAGGGTTTAGTAGCACTGAAGCTTTCTTT
TRBD2 - TRBJ2-5 TRBV11-2 CASRLAGGETQYF TGTGCCAGCAGATTAGCGGGAGGTGAGACCCAGTACTTC
- - TRBJ2-7 TRBV5-1 CASSVFRDGPSYEQYF TGCGCCAGCAGCGTCTTCCGGGACGGACCTTCCTACGAGCAGTACTTC
- - TRBJ1-3 TRBV18 CASSPRGGSGNTIYF TGTGCCAGCTCACCAAGGGGAGGCTCTGGAAACACCATATATTTT
- - TRBJ2-5 TRBV7-2 CASSLAGETQYF TGTGCCAGCAGCTTAGCGGGGGAGACCCAGTACTTC
- - TRBJ1-5 TRBV28 CASSLPYQPQHF TGTGCCAGCAGTTTGCCTTATCAGCCCCAGCATTTT
TRBD1 - TRBJ2-7 TRBV11-2 CASSLVSRGLDEQYF TGTGCCAGCAGCTTAGTTAGCAGGGGGCTGGACGAGCAGTACTTC
TRBD1 - TRBJ2-3 TRBV5-1 CASSFVGQGLDTQYF TGCGCCAGCAGCTTCGTGGGACAGGGCTTAGATACGCAGTATTTT
TRBD2 - TRBJ2-2 TRBV2 CASSRGRAVGELFF TGTGCCAGCAGTCGAGGGAGGGCGGTCGGGGAGCTGTTTTTT
TRBD2 - TRBJ2-1 TRBV5-3 CARSYLAGQAYNEQFF TGTGCCAGAAGCTACCTAGCGGGCCAGGCCTACAATGAGCAGTTCTTC
- - TRBJ2-3 TRBV18 CASSVGVASTDTQYF TGTGCCAGCTCAGTAGGGGTAGCGAGCACAGATACGCAGTATTTT
TRBD2 - TRBJ2-3 TRBV11-2 CASTQGLASDTQYF TGTGCCAGCACTCAGGGACTAGCCTCGGATACGCAGTATTTT
- - TRBJ2-7 TRBV2 CASTGHRTYEQYF TGTGCCAGTACGGGACATAGAACCTACGAGCAGTACTTC
- - TRBJ1-1 TRBV10-3 CAISELGGAAEAFF TGTGCCATCAGTGAACTGGGGGGGGCCGCTGAAGCTTTCTTT
- - TRBJ2-5 TRBV6-5 CASSQGRETQYF TGTGCCAGCAGCCAGGGGCGAGAGACCCAGTACTTC
- - TRBJ1-2 TRBV19 CASSPTGNSVHGYTF TGTGCCAGTAGTCCCACAGGGAATAGCGTCCATGGCTACACCTTC
- - TRBJ2-7 TRBV4-1 CASSQGLGDNSYEQYF TGCGCCAGCAGCCAAGGCCTGGGCGACAACTCCTACGAGCAGTACTTC
TRBD2 - TRBJ2-7 TRBV18 CASSPPGLAGQSSYEQYF TGTGCCAGCTCACCACCGGGACTAGCGGGCCAAAGCTCCTACGAGCAGTACTTC
- - TRBJ2-5 TRBV5-1 CASSTRASEETQYF TGCGCCAGCAGCACACGGGCCTCTGAGGAGACCCAGTACTTC
- - TRBJ2-3 TRBV4-3 CASSQGPNTDTQYF TGCGCCAGCAGCCAGGGACCTAACACAGATACGCAGTATTTT
TRBD1 - TRBJ2-7 TRBV5-6 CASSQARGLGQYF TGTGCCAGCAGCCAAGCCAGGGGGCTCGGGCAGTACTTC
TRBD1 - TRBJ2-3 TRBV11-3 CASSLDRVTDTQYF TGTGCCAGCAGCCTGGACAGGGTTACAGATACGCAGTATTTT
- - TRBJ2-3 TRBV10-1 CASSGDTQYF TGCGCCAGCAGTGGTGATACGCAGTATTTT
- - TRBJ1-1 TRBV30 CAWTRELNTEAFF TGTGCCTGGACCCGGGAACTGAACACTGAAGCTTTCTTT
- - TRBJ2-1 TRBV6-1 CASKYLATYNEQFF TGTGCCAGCAAATATCTAGCGACCTACAATGAGCAGTTCTTC
- once TRBJ1-1 TRBV30 CAWRDQGYTEAFF TGTGCCTGGAGAGATCAGGGGTACACTGAAGCTTTCTTT
- - TRBJ2-7 TRBV7-8 CASSLSESSYEQYF TGTGCCAGCAGCCTAAGTGAGTCCTCCTACGAGCAGTACTTC
- - TRBJ2-5 TRBV5-1 CASSLGDAAGRETQYF TGCGCCAGCAGCTTGGGTGACGCGGCCGGGCGAGAGACCCAGTACTTC